What follows describes a single TCR beta chain. The target of this receptor is not known. It has no much larger one-base neighbor in the sample; base qualities were not kept. The data stem from a study of cytomegalovirus exposure and HLA in healthy donors (dated by TCRdb to between 2016 and 2019). Regarding the research as a whole: An earlier analysis of under 600 of the donors reported roughly 300 Gb of sequence data and 117 million unique TCR beta sequences from 150 million to 200 million T cells. An early release that covered about 600 HLA-typed donors contained approximately 290 gigabases of sequencing data and roughly 84 million unique TCR sequences. Of the roughly 400 genotyped donors, roughly 85% fell in the genetic ancestry cluster associated with self-reported Caucasian donors. The study aimed to test whether cataloging public T cell receptors could reveal signatures of past pathogen exposure. The study used immunosequencing to profile the T cell repertoires of approximately 690 subjects and linked those repertoires to cytomegalovirus serostatus. Along with the approximately 620-subject first cohort, a separate validation cohort of more than 90 different subjects was used. The study combined high-throughput TCR immunosequencing, statistical association of individual TCRs with disease status, and machine learning to predict cytomegalovirus infection status. A later analysis re-examined previously published TCR beta repertoires from roughly 720 donors and added high-resolution HLA genotyping to investigate patterns of TCR occurrence. The later analysis used no new phenotypic data to find candidate immune exposures, relying instead on TCR beta sequences and their occurrence across donors. To decide whether each TCR beta V gene segment behaved as functional or pseudogenic, an earlier analysis of some 600 of the donors relied on high-throughput TCR beta sequencing. Donor age, sex, ethnicity and CMV serostatus were compiled together with the repertoire data. In a later genetic analysis, genome-wide SNP genotypes for about three fifths of the 666 donors were used, and that subset was treated as a discovery cohort. Every repertoire in the discovery cohort had been generated on one and the same sequencing platform. HLA typing included class I and class II loci at four-digit resolution. Typing coverage differed by locus: A, B, C, DRB1 and DQB1 were typed in roughly 620-630 donors, DQA1 in 500 to 550, DPA1 in some 570, and DPB1 in 472. Four or five DR-DQ haplotypes were treated as single units for association and clustering because of strong linkage in the cohort. Among roughly 400 genotyped donors of the cohort, an average of roughly 230,000 unique TCR beta nucleotide sequences was sequenced per donor, of which about 19% were non-productive. Results the study describes overall, beyond this receptor: The only immune exposure information available for the cohort was CMV serostatus. According to a later analysis, most CMV-associated TCR beta chains appeared to be HLA-restricted, and the HLA associations seemed to be driven largely by CMV exposure. Sequencing depth was assumed to be roughly uniform across donors in the presence/absence analyses, though that assumption may not hold. In both the original and validation cohorts, the classifier was reported to diagnose cytomegalovirus status with high specificity and sensitivity. The earlier analysis of 587 of the donors excluded 15 to 20 rarely observed V segments, including chromosome 9 orphons, because counts were too low. A further reported finding was that TCR beta sequences accurately predicted the HLA-A and HLA-B alleles for most subjects in the first cohort. HLA typing was unavailable for some donors at each locus, so association tests used only the typed subset. Because the 87-base-pair reads could not distinguish some IMGT-functional V segments, including TRBV6-2 and TRBV6-3, those segments were excluded. In a later analysis, HLA-associated TCR beta chains were found to be more clonally expanded and to have lower generation probabilities than equally common non-associated chains. The authors suggested that the approach could potentially be extended to other disease states and immunological phenotypes. In a later analysis, 15,000 to 20,000 TCR beta sequences were associated with specific HLA alleles at a false discovery rate of 0.05. A few of the identified cytomegalovirus-associated TCR beta chains were confirmed in vitro to be specific for cytomegalovirus antigens. When HLA alleles, especially DR and DQ, strongly co-occurred, attributing TCR associations to individual alleles was difficult. The cohort was sequenced for TCR beta chains only, and without alpha or paired-chain data the features that could be detected were limited. Broadly in line with IMGT annotations, most TCR beta V segments showed up in productive rearrangements about 87% or about 30% of the time in an earlier analysis of 587 of the donors. A total of roughly 160 TCR beta chains were listed by the study as associated with cytomegalovirus. In a later analysis, several top co-occurrence clusters were reported to appear linked to parvovirus B19, influenza, CMV and Epstein-Barr virus. In a later genetic analysis, a missense DCLRE1C variant was associated with V-gene and J-gene trimming of TCR beta chains, and the association was replicated in an independent cohort. Across donors, most TCR sequences were observed very rarely, whereas some public TCRs were present in many individuals. In a later genetic analysis, fewer N-insertions in productive TCRs were reported among donors in an Asian-associated ancestry cluster than the 666-donor mean. The sequencing pipeline was judged likely to have produced a cluster of highly shared sequence variants as a technical artifact. A later analysis found that TCR association rates varied across HLA loci, with DRB1 alleles showing the most associated TCRs and HLA-C alleles the fewest. Linkage disequilibrium might explain the correlated functional status among segregating V segments, but an unknown experimental factor could not be ruled out.

The germline V gene (reference sequence) provides CDR1 SGHAT and CDR2 FQDESV. Deletion took 6 bases off V and 5 bases off J, with a span of 26 bases between the germline ends. Counted from cysteine to phenylalanine, this CDR3 has 17 amino acids. The entry retains the CDR3 DNA only, 51 bases that are in frame from base 1. The cohort consisted of hundreds of healthy bone marrow donors. All cohort members were sampled while nominally healthy, although unrecorded immune exposures were likely present. The donor tested CMV seronegative and was one of the 352 seronegative cohort members. A peripheral blood sample was collected from each donor, and TCR beta sequencing was performed on peripheral blood mononuclear cells. The Qiagen DNeasy Blood Extraction Kit was used to extract genomic DNA from the blood cell samples. Receptor libraries were prepared by the immunoSEQ multiplex PCR assay. A mixture of 60 forward primers for TCR Vbeta segments and 13 reverse primers for TCR Jbeta segments was used in the multiplex PCR. The CDR3 region of rearranged TCR beta genes was amplified from genomic DNA by a multiplex PCR assay. On the Illumina HiSeq System, the amplified TCR beta libraries were sequenced as 87-base-pair reads. For the original study's pipeline: A later analysis counted approximately 74 million unique TCR beta chains across the 670 or so repertoires, and some 12 million of these chains were shared by at least two donors. Raw reads were error-corrected and collapsed into unique sequences by a nearest-neighbor algorithm in which closely related sequences were merged to remove PCR and sequencing errors. V, D and J gene segments were assigned by aligning CDR3 sequences to IMGT reference sequences. For a sequence to be retained, a match of at least six nucleotides was required to both a V gene segment and a J gene segment. A rearrangement was called productive if the CDR3 had no stop codons and remained in frame with V and J, and every other rearrangement was called non-productive. CDR3 was defined by IMGT convention, running from the second conserved V-encoded cysteine to the conserved J-encoded phenylalanine. In an earlier analysis of around 640 of the donors, sequences lacking an unambiguous match to a single V gene segment were excluded. An earlier analysis of just under 600 of the donors called V segments functional above 56.7% productive rearrangements and segregating when the between-donor standard deviation exceeded 5%. A statistical classification framework was built for diagnosing cytomegalovirus status from the catalog of TCR beta chain sequences. V and J gene assignment, in a later analysis, came from comparing TCR nucleotide sequences with IMGT/GENE-DB human TR gene sequences. A later analysis assigned CDR3 sequences and most-parsimonious VDJ recombination scenarios with the TCRdist pipeline. In a later analysis, each TCR beta chain was defined by its CDR3 amino acid sequence together with its V-gene family, and reads without a unique V-gene family were excluded. To address suspected cross-contamination and a sequencing artifact, a later analysis removed approximately 590 highly shared, low-generation-probability nucleotide sequences. In a later analysis, a clonal expansion index was calculated for each public chain from normalized within-repertoire ranks of inferred template counts. In a later analysis, generation probabilities were computed with a VDJ recombination model fitted to out-of-frame rearrangements, and the resulting probabilities were checked against IGoR. In a later analysis, hypergeometric tests were used to score TCR-TCR, TCR-HLA and TCR-CMV co-occurrence, with a repertoire-size bias correction applied to TCR pairs. To estimate false discovery rates, a later analysis permuted the HLA or CMV assignments 20 times. A later analysis grouped co-occurring TCRs with DBSCAN, adding TCRdist sequence similarity when clustering within HLA-allele-positive subsets. Repertoires with fewer than 30,000 or more than 120,000 public chains, plus five repertoires with anomalous nucleotide sharing, were excluded from co-occurrence clustering. TCRdb obtained this table from immuneACCESS and retained in-frame rearrangements with V and J assigned. These tables miss some clones; where compared with another copy, unresolved V genes account for less than half of the shortfall, and the remainder is unexplained. Clonal size and the V and J genes are those of that table, whereas D and trimming came from the DNA. The sample table lists 85,000 to 95,000 clones, approximately 63% of them with a count of one. The top ten clonotypes cover 6% to 6.5% of the sample.

The clonotype was recovered from a woman in her thirties in good health and CMV-seronegative. Sequencing used PBMCs. The rearranged chain carries TRBV11-1 and TRBJ2-7; possibly the D gene is TRBD2, per 6 matching bases. The DNA sequence is TGTGCCAGCAGTTACCAGATACCGGGACTTTGGCCAGACGAGCAGTACTTC. Its protein is CASSYQIPGLWPDEQYF.